One and the same sample provided the 20 T cell receptor beta chains below, sequenced in a study of cytomegalovirus exposure and HLA in healthy donors. Primers: 60 Vbeta forward and 13 Jbeta reverse. The protocol was immunoSEQ multiplex PCR, while the TCRdb copy is restricted to in-frame clones and leaves out a portion. This repertoire shows some 130,000 clones, 80% found once; its top ten account for under 1.2%. The sequenced material came from PBMCs. Receptors were obtained from a human donor in good health.

The J gene is TRBJ1-2, the V gene TRBV7-9, with 7 bases identical to TRBD1. The J segment lost 3 bases and the V segment lost 5 bases, leaving 9 bases of the junction unmatched. The length of the CDR3 is 15 residues. Germline lookup yields CDR1 SEHNR and CDR2 FQNEAQ (reference sequence). The CDR3 here is CASSTRTGGYYGYTF. The CDR3 DNA reads TGTGCCAGCAGCACCCGGACAGGTGGTTACTATGGCTACACCTTC. The variable domain in full, with the rest retrieved from reference TRBV7-9 and TRBJ1-2, is DTGVSQNPRHKITKRGQNVTFRCDPISEHNRLYWYRQTLGQGPEFLTYFQNEAQLEKSRLLSDRFSAERPKGSFSTLEIQRTEQGDSAMYLCASSTRTGGYYGYTFGSGTRLTVV.

This clone was picked up a small number of times. This rearrangement joins TRBV7-3 to TRBJ1-2; D is perhaps TRBD1 (6 bases). The CDR3 has 14 amino acids. Trimming stripped 2 bases from V and 5 bases from J, with 12 bases between. CDR1 and CDR2 (germline): SGHTA, FQGTGA. CDR3 in DNA: TGTGCCAGCAGCTTAGACGGAAGGGGGTATGGCTACACCTTC. Translated: CASSLDGRGYGYTF. Based on the CDR3 plus reference TRBV7-3 and TRBJ1-2, the full variable domain is GAGVSQTPSNKVTEKGKYVELRCDPISGHTALYWYRQSLGQGPEFLIYFQGTGAADDSGLPNDRFFAVRPEGSVSTLKIQRTERGDSAVYLCASSLDGRGYGYTFGSGTRLTVV.

The chain links TRBV10-1 to TRBJ2-5; 8 nucleotides line up with TRBD2. The J call is doubtful: the DNA matches TRBJ2-7 better. Germline CDR1 WNHNN, CDR2 SYGVQD (reference sequence). This CDR3 is built from 12 residues. The CDR3 coding sequence is TGCGCCAGCAGCGAAGCGGGGGACGAGCAGTACTTC. Amino acids: CASSEAGDEQYF.

This clone has only a few counts. The chain has TRBV5-6 and TRBJ1-4; D possibly corresponds to TRBD1 (6 bases). V was pared by 2 bases and J by 3 bases, with 11 bases between. The CDR3 contains 15 residues. Per the germline V gene, CDR1 is SGHDT and CDR2 is YYEEEE. The CDR3: CASSLVRGPNEKLFF. CDR3 nucleotides: TGTGCCAGCAGCTTAGTCAGGGGACCTAATGAAAAACTGTTTTTT.

The V gene is TRBV4-1, the J gene TRBJ1-4, with TRBD1 matching over 8 bases. V was clipped by 5 bases and J by 8 bases; unmatched bases: 10. This CDR3 contains 15 residues. CDR1 is MGHRA and CDR2 is YSYEKL in the germline V gene. CDR3 sequence: CASSKTGQEGEKLFF. The CDR3 nucleotides read TGCGCCAGCAGCAAGACGGGACAGGAGGGGGAAAAACTGTTTTTT.

The chain combines TRBV2 with TRBJ2-1, with 7 bases lining up with TRBD2. The CDR3 is 17 amino acids. Trimming cost V 1 base and J 2 bases; bases outside gene matches: 8. Germline V gene sequence: CDR1 SNHLY, CDR2 FYNNEI. In nucleotides, the CDR3 is TGTGCCAGCAGTGAAGGACTAGCTCTTGTCCCCTACAATGAGCAGTTCTTC. It yields the protein CASSEGLALVPYNEQFF.

The chain has TRBV18 and TRBJ2-1; 7 nucleotides agree with TRBD2. The CDR3 totals 13 residues. Germline CDR1 is KGHSH and CDR2 is LQKENI. V dropped 4 bases and J dropped 5; count of bases not matched to a gene: 2. The CDR3 DNA reads as TGTGCCAGCTCACGGGAGGGACACAATGAGCAGTTCTTC. This encodes CASSREGHNEQFF.

V and J are TRBV28 and TRBJ1-1, with TRBD1 identical over 7 bases. This CDR3 region has 14 residues. J was trimmed by 3 bases and V by 5 bases; bases with no gene match: 6. Germline V gene lookup returns CDR1 MDHEN and CDR2 SYDVKM. CDR3 in amino acids: CASSRLQGYTEAFF. CDR3 DNA: TGTGCCAGCAGTCGCCTACAGGGGTACACTGAAGCTTTCTTT.

The gene calls are TRBV7-6 and TRBJ2-5; TRBD1 matches 7 bases. The CDR3 sequence is 16 residues long. The V gene end was trimmed by 4 bases and the J gene end by 2 bases; junction bases not matched to a gene: 10. CDR1 and CDR2 from the germline V gene are SGHVS and FNYEAQ. This CDR3 reads CASSSDRAERQETQYF. The DNA of the CDR3 is TGTGCCAGCAGCTCTGACAGGGCGGAACGACAAGAGACCCAGTACTTC. Filled out from reference TRBV7-6 and TRBJ2-5, the complete variable domain reads GAGVSQSPRYKVTKRGQDVALRCDPISGHVSLYWYRQALGQGPEFLTYFNYEAQQDKSGLPNDRFSAERPEGSISTLTIQRTEQRDSAMYRCASSSDRAERQETQYFGPGTRLLVL.

This chain links TRBV11-2 with TRBJ2-3; TRBD2 aligns across 13 bases. Unmatched junction bases numbered 8, after V lost 1 base and J lost 4 bases. CDR3 length equals 18 residues. Germline V CDR1 and CDR2: SGHAT, FQNNGV. For the CDR3, the DNA is TGTGCCAGCAGCTTAGCCCGACTAGCGGGGGGCCGGGCAGATACGCAGTATTTT. Translated, it gives CASSLARLAGGRADTQYF.

This sequence joins TRBV5-4 and TRBJ2-5, with 7 bases matching TRBD1. Per germline, CDR1 SGHNT and CDR2 YYREEE (reference sequence). V lost 4 bases to trimming and J lost 2 bases; unmatched junction nucleotides: 11. The CDR3 has 16 residues. CDR3 sequence (DNA): TGTGCCAGCAGCCGAAATAAGGGGGCCCCACAAGAGACCCAGTACTTC. Residues: CASSRNKGAPQETQYF.

The rearrangement joins TRBV5-1 to TRBJ1-1; D gene unclear. Germline CDR1 reads SGHRS; CDR2 reads YFSETQ. V was pared by 4 bases and J by 6 bases, with 10 bases between. This CDR3 region has 12 residues. CDR3 DNA sequence: TGCGCCAGCAGCGACGGGAGATCTGAAGCTTTCTTT. Translating it yields CASSDGRSEAFF.

This clone has just one count. The genes are TRBV25-1 and TRBJ2-7; TRBD2 is a possible D gene (5 bases). Germline V gene data show CDR1 as MGHDK and CDR2 as SYGVNS. Trimming took 1 base from V and 1 from J, leaving 8 bases between them. The CDR3 loop spans 14 amino acids. CDR3 sequence: CASSEWRGSYEQYF. DNA for the CDR3: TGTGCCAGCAGTGAATGGAGAGGGTCCTACGAGCAGTACTTC.

The chain is built from TRBV19 and TRBJ1-5; 8 nucleotides line up with TRBD1. The germline gives CDR1 LNHDA, CDR2 SQIVND (reference sequence). This CDR3 region has 15 residues. V dropped 3 bases and J dropped 6; count of bases not matched to a gene: 7. The CDR3 sequence is CASSMFPGGGQPQHF. In DNA form, the CDR3 reads TGTGCCAGTAGTATGTTCCCAGGGGGCGGTCAGCCCCAGCATTTT. Full variable domain (outside the CDR3, taken from reference TRBV19 and TRBJ1-5): DGGITQSPKYLFRKEGQNVTLSCEQNLNHDAMYWYRQDPGQGLRLIYYSQIVNDFQKGDIAEGYSVSREKKESFPLTVTSAQKNPTAFYLCASSMFPGGGQPQHFGDGTRLSIL.

This rearrangement joins TRBV10-1 to TRBJ2-7; D possibly corresponds to TRBD1 (7 bases). CDR1 and CDR2 (germline): WNHNN, SYGVQD (reference sequence). The CDR3 consists of 14 residues. The V gene lost 6 bases and the J gene lost 6 bases, with 18 bases spanning the gap. The CDR3 nucleotides are TGCGCCAGCAGGGACGAAAACAGGGGAGGCGAGCAGTACTTC. It translates to CASRDENRGGEQYF.

V gene TRBV9 combines with J gene TRBJ2-5, with 12 positions matching TRBD2. This CDR3 has 16 amino acids. Trimming removed 4 bases from V and 1 base from J; junction bases left unmatched: 5. Germline loops: CDR1 SGDLS, CDR2 YYNGEE. CDR3 bases: TGTGCCAGCAGCACTCCGGGACTAGCGGGCCAAGAGACCCAGTACTTC. Protein: CASSTPGLAGQETQYF.

This clone was found a few times. This chain's CDR3 is CASSSSGGAYNEQFF. Here the CDR3 DNA reads TGTGCCAGCAGCTCCAGCGGGGGAGCCTACAATGAGCAGTTCTTC. This chain connects TRBV5-6 to TRBJ2-1; 8 bases align to TRBD2. The germline gives CDR1 SGHDT, CDR2 YYEEEE. The CDR3 has 15 residues. V was clipped by 3 bases and J by 2 bases; unmatched bases: 4. Full variable domain (remainder filled in from reference TRBV5-6 and TRBJ2-1): DAGVTQSPTHLIKTRGQQVTLRCSPKSGHDTVSWYQQALGQGPQFIFQYYEEEERQRGNFPDRFSGHQFPNYSSELNVNALLLGDSALYLCASSSSGGAYNEQFFGPGTRLTVL.

The chain links TRBV7-3 to TRBJ1-2; TRBD1 aligns across 8 bases. The V gene's germline CDR1 is SGHTA and CDR2 FQGTGA. This CDR3 is built from 14 residues. V lost 2 bases and J lost 7; bases outside the gene matches: 6. In nucleotides, the CDR3 is TGTGCCAGCAGCTTAGCCGGGACAGGTGCTGGCTACACCTTC. Translating it yields CASSLAGTGAGYTF.

The genes are TRBV5-5 and TRBJ1-1; weak D call: TRBD1 (5 bases). V was cut by 0 bases and J by 3 bases, with 18 bases left in between. The CDR3 totals 17 residues. Per germline, CDR1 SGHKS and CDR2 YYEKEE (reference sequence). The chain's CDR3 is CASSLAPHADKDTEAFF. The CDR3 nucleotides are TGTGCCAGCAGCTTGGCACCTCACGCGGACAAGGACACTGAAGCTTTCTTT.

The chain carries TRBV2 and TRBJ1-2; no firm D call. Trimming removed 6 bases at V and 7 bases at J, with 12 bases between. Germline-derived CDR1 and CDR2 are SNHLY and FYNNEI. This CDR3 contains 12 residues. The CDR3: CASRVDSSGYTF. The CDR3, as DNA: TGTGCCAGCAGGGTAGACTCTAGTGGCTACACCTTC.